The present TCR beta chain was sequenced within a study of PD-1 blockade in classical Hodgkin lymphoma. Trimming shortened V by 7 bases and J by 7 bases, and 16 bases separated the two germline ends. The CDR3 is 14 residues long. CDR1 and CDR2 from the germline V gene are MDHEN and SYDVKM. The repertoire was sequenced with immunoSEQ multiplex PCR; TCRdb's copy has only in-frame clones and lacks some. Here the sample spans 45,000 to 50,000 clones, about three quarters being singletons. As regards this clone: As yet, its antigen is unknown.

Brentuximab vedotin exposure varied, and every patient relapsed after autologous stem cell transplantation. Complete response, partial response or progressive disease was recorded as best response. Findings and limits, study-wide: Reports indicated that newly diagnosed patients had lower baseline TCR diversity than healthy donors did.

The J gene is TRBJ1-4, the V gene TRBV28, with D perhaps TRBD1 (6 bases). The source material was peripheral blood mononuclear cells (PBMCs), sampled before the second cycle of nivolumab. This TCR derives from a human donor with classical Hodgkin lymphoma. As DNA, the CDR3 is TGTGCCAGCACTCGGGGGCTCTATGGTGAAAAACTGTTTTTT. Translation: CASTRGLYGEKLFF.